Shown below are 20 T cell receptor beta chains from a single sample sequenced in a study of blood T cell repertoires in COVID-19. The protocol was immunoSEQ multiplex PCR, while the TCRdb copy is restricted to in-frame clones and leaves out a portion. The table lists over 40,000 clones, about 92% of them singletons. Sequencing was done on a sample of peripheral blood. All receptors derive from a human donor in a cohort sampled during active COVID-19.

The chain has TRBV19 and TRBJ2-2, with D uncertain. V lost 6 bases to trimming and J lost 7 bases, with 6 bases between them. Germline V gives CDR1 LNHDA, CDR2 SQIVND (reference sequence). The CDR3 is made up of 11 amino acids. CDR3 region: CASRHIGELFF. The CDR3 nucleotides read TGTGCCAGTAGGCACATCGGGGAGCTGTTTTTT.

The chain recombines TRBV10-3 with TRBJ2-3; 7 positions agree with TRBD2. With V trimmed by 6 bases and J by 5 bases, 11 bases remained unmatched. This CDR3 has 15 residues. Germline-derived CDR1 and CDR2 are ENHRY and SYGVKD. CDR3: CAIRPSSGYRDTQYF. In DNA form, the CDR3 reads TGTGCCATCAGGCCCTCTAGCGGCTATAGAGATACGCAGTATTTT.

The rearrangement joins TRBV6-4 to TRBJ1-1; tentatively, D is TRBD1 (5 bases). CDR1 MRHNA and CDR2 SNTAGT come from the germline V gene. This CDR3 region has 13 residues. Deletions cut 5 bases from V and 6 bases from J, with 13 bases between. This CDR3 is CASSLFRGAEAFF. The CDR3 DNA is TGTGCCAGCAGTCTTTTTAGGGGTGCTGAAGCTTTCTTT.

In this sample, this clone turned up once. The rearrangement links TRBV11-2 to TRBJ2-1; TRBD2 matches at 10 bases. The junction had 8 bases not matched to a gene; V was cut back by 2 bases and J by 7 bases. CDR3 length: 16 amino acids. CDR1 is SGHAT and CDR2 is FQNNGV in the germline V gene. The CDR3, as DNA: TGTGCCAGCAGCTTACGGAAGCGGGGGGGCCAAAATGAGCAGTTCTTC. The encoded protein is CASSLRKRGGQNEQFF.

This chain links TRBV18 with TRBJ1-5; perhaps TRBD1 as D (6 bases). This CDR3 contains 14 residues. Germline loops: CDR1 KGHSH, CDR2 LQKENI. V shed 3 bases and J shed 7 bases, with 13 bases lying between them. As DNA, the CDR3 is TGTGCCAGCTCACCCCAGGACAGTCGGCAGCCCCAGCATTTT. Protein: CASSPQDSRQPQHF.

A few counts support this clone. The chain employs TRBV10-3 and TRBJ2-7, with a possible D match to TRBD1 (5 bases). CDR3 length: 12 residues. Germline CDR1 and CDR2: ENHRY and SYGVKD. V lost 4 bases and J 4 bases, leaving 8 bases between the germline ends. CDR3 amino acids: CAISARDYEQYF. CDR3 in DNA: TGTGCCATCAGTGCCAGGGATTACGAGCAGTACTTC.

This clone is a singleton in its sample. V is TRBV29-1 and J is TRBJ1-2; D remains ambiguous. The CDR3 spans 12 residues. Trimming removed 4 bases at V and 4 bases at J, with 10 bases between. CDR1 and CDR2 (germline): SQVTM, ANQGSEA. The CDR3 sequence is CSVGPEFYGYTF. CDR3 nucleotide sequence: TGCAGCGTTGGGCCGGAGTTCTATGGCTACACCTTC.

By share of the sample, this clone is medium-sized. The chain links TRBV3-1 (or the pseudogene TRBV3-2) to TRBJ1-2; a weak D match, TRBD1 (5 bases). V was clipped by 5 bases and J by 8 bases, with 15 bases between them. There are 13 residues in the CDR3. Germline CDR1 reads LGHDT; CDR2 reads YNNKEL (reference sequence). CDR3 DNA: TGTGCCAGCAGCGCCCACACCCGGGGGGGCTACACCTTC. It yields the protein CASSAHTRGGYTF.

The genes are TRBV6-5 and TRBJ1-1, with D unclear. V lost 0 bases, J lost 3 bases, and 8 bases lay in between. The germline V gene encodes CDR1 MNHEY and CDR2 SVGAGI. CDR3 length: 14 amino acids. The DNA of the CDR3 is TGTGCCAGCAGTTACTCAGCAGGTTACACTGAAGCTTTCTTT. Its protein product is CASSYSAGYTEAFF.

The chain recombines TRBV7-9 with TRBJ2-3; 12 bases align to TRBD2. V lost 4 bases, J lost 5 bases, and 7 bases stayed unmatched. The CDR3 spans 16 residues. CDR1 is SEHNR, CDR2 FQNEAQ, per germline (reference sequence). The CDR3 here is CASSWRLAGAGDTQYF. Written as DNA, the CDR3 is TGTGCCAGCAGCTGGAGACTAGCGGGAGCAGGAGATACGCAGTATTTT.

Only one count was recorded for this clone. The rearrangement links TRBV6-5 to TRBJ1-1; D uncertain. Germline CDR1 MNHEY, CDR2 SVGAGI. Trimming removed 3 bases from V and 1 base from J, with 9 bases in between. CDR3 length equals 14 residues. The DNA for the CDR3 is TGTGCCAGCAGTTATGGAGGAAGGAACACTGAAGCTTTCTTT. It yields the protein CASSYGGRNTEAFF.

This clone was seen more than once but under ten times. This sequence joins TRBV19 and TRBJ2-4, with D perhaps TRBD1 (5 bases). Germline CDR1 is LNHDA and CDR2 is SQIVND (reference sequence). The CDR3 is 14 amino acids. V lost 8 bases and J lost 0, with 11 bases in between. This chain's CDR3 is CASASGLAKNIQYF. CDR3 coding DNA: TGTGCCAGTGCCTCAGGGCTAGCCAAAAACATTCAGTACTTC.

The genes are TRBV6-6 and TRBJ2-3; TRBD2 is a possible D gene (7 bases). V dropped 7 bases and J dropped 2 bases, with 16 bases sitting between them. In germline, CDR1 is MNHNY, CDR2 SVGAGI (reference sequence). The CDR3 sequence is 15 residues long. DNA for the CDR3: TGTGCCAGCACCAACCGGGGGGCCCACACAGATACGCAGTATTTT. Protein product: CASTNRGAHTDTQYF.

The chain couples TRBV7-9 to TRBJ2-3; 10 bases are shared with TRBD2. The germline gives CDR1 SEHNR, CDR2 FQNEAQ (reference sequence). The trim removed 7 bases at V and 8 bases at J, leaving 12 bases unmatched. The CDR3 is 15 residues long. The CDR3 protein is CASTLFSGRAGTQYF. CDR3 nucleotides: TGTGCCAGCACCCTATTCAGCGGGAGGGCCGGTACGCAGTATTTT.

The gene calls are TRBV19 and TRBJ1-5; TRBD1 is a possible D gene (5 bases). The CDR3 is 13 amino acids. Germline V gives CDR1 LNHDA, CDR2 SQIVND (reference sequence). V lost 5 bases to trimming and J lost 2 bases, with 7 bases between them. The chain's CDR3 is CASSSRGNQPQHF. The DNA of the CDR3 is TGTGCCAGTAGTTCCAGGGGCAATCAGCCCCAGCATTTT.

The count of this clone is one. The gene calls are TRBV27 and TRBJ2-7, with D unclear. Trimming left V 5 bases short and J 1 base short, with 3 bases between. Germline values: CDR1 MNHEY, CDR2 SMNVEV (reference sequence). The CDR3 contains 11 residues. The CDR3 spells CASSLSYEQYF. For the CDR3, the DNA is TGTGCCAGCAGTCTGTCCTACGAGCAGTACTTC.

In nucleotides, the CDR3 is TGTGCCAGCAACGGATTCGGGACAGGCCCAGATACGCAGTATTTT. Its translation: CASNGFGTGPDTQYF. The chain joins TRBV7-9 to TRBJ2-3; 8 bases map to TRBD1. V shed 7 bases and J 4 bases; nucleotides not matched to a gene: 10. This CDR3 comprises 15 residues. CDR1 and CDR2 (germline): SEHNR, FQNEAQ (reference sequence).

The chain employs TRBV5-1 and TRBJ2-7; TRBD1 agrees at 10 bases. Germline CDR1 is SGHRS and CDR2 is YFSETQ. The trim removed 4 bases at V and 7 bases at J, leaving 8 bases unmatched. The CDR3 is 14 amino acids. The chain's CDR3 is CASSPGQGVGEQYF. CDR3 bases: TGCGCCAGCAGCCCTGGACAGGGGGTTGGAGAGCAGTACTTC.

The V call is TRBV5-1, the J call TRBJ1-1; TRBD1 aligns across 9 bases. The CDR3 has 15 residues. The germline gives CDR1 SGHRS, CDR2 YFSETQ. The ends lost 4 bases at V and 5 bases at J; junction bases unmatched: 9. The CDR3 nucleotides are TGCGCCAGCAGCAAACCGGGACAGGGTGGGACTGAAGCTTTCTTT. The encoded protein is CASSKPGQGGTEAFF. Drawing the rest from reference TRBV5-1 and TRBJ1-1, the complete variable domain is KAGVTQTPRYLIKTRGQQVTLSCSPISGHRSVSWYQQTPGQGLQFLFEYFSETQRNKGNFPGRFSGRQFSNSRSEMNVSTLELGDSALYLCASSKPGQGGTEAFFGQGTRLTVV.

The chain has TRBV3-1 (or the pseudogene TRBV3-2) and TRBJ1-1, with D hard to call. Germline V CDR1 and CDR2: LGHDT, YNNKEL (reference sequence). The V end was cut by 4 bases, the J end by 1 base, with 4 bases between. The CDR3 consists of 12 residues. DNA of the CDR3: TGTGCCAGCAGCCGTAGGAACACTGAAGCTTTCTTT. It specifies CASSRRNTEAFF.